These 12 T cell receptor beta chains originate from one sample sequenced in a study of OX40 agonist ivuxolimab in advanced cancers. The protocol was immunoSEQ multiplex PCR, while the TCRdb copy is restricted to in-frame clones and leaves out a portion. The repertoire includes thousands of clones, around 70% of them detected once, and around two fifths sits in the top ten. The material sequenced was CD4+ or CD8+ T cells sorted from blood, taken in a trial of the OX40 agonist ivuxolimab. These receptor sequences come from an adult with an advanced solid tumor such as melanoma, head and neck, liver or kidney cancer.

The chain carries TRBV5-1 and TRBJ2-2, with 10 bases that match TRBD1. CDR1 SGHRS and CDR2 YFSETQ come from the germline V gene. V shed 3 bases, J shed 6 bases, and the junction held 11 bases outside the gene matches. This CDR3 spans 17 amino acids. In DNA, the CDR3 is TGCGCCAGCAGCTGGGGGACAGGGGCTCTAAGGGCCGGGGAGCTGTTTTTT. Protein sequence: CASSWGTGALRAGELFF.

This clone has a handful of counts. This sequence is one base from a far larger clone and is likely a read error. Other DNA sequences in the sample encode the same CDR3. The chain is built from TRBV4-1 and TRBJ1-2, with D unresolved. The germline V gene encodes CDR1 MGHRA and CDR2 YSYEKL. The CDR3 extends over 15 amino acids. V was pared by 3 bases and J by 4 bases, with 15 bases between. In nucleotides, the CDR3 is TGCGCCAGCAGCCATGAAGGAAGCATAGTCTATGGCTACACCTTC. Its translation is CASSHEGSIVYGYTF.

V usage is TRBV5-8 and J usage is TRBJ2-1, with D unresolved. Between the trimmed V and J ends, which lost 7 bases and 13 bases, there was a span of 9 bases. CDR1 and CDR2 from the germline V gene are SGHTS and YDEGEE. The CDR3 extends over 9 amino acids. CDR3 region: CASSRLQFF. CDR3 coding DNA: TGTGCCAGCTCTCGGTTACAGTTCTTC.

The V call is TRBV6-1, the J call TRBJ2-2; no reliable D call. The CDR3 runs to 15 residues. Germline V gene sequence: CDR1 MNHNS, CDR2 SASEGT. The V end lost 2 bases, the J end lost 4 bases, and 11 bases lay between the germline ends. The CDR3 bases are TGTGCCAGCAGTGAACCAGGTCTAGGCACCGGGGAGCTGTTTTTT. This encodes CASSEPGLGTGELFF.

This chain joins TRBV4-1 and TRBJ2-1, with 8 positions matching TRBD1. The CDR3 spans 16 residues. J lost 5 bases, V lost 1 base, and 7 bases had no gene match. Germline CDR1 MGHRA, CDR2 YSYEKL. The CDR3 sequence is CASSQARDRRNNEQFF. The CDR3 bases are TGCGCCAGCAGCCAAGCCAGGGACAGGAGAAACAATGAGCAGTTCTTC.

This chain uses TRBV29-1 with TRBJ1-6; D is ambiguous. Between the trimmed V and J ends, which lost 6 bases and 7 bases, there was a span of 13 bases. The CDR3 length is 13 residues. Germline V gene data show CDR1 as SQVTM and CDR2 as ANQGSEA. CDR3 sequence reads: CSVGGGFNSPLHF. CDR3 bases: TGCAGCGTCGGCGGCGGGTTCAATTCACCCCTCCACTTT.

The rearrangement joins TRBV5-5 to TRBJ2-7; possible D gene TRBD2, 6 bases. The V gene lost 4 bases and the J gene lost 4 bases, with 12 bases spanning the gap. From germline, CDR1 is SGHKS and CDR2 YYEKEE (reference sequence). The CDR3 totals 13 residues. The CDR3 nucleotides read TGTGCCAGCAGCGCCCGCGGGGTTTACGAGCAGTACTTC. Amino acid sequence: CASSARGVYEQYF.

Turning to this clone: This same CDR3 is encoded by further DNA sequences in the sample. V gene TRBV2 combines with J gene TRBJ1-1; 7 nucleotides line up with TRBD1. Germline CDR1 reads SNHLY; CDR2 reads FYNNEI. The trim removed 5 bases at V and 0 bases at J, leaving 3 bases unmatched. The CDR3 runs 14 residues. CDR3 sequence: CASSLGQLNTEAFF. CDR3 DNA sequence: TGTGCCAGCAGTCTGGGACAGTTGAACACTGAAGCTTTCTTT. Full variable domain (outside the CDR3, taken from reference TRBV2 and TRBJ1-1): EPEVTQTPSHQVTQMGQEVILRCVPISNHLYFYWYRQILGQKVEFLVSFYNNEISEKSEIFDDQFSVERPDGSNFTLKIRSTKLEDSAMYFCASSLGQLNTEAFFGQGTRLTVV.

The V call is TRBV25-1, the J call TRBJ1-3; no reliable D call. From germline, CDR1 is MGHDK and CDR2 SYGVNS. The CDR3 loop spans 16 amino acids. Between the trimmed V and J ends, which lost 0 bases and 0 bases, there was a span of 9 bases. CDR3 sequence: CASSEYNGSSGNTIYF. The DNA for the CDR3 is TGTGCCAGCAGTGAATATAACGGTAGCTCTGGAAACACCATATATTTT.

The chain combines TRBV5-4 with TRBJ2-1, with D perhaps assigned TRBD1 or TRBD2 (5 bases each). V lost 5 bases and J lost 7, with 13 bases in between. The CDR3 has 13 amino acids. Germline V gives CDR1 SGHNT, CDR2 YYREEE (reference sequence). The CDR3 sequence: CASSGGEWNEQFF. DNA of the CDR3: TGTGCCAGCAGTGGGGGAGAATGGAATGAGCAGTTCTTC. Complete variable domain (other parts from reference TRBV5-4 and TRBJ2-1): ETGVTQSPTHLIKTRGQQVTLRCSSQSGHNTVSWYQQALGQGPQFIFQYYREEENGRGNFPPRFSGLQFPNYSSELNVNALELDDSALYLCASSGGEWNEQFFGPGTRLTVL.

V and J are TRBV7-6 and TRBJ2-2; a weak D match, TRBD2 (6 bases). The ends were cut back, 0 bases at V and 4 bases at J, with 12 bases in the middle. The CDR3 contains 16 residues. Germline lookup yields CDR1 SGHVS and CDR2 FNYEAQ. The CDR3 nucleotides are TGTGCCAGCAGCTTAGCCGGAGGGCGGGGCACCGGGGAGCTGTTTTTT. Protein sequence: CASSLAGGRGTGELFF.

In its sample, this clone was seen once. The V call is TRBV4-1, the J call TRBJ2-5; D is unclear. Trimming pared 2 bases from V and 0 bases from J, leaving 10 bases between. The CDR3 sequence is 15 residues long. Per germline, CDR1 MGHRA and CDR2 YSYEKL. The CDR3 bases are TGCGCCAGCAGCCAAAACCTAGGGAACCAAGAGACCCAGTACTTC. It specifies CASSQNLGNQETQYF.